This is a list of T cell receptor beta chains from one sample in a study of blood T cell repertoires in COVID-19. Sequencing was performed with immunoSEQ multiplex PCR; in TCRdb, only in-frame clones are kept and a portion is missing. This sample has roughly 330,000 clones, with about 89% found just once. Material for sequencing was peripheral blood. The receptors originated from a man aged 18-30 years who had recovered from COVID-19. Both conserved end residues are part of each CDR3. The order of the fields is V gene, clone size, D gene, J gene, CDR3 DNA, CDR3 protein. A D gene is named only where the DNA matches it firmly. Only part of the rows carry a size: once, few, many, or a class if the clone is expanded.

>TRBV4-1|-|TRBD1|TRBJ1-6
TGCGCCAGCAGCCATCCGGGACAGGGGAATTCACCCCTCCACTTT
CASSHPGQGNSPLHF
>TRBV11-3|-|TRBD2|TRBJ2-7
TGTGCCAGCAGCTTCGGGGGGAGCGCCTACGAGCAGTACTTC
CASSFGGSAYEQYF
>TRBV6-5|-|-|TRBJ1-1
TGTGCCAGCAGCCTAGCGGGCCCGAACACTGAAGCTTTCTTT
CASSLAGPNTEAFF
>TRBV12-5|-|-|TRBJ2-3
TGTGCTAGTGCCTTGGGGTCGGGCGGGCGCACAGATACGCAGTATTTT
CASALGSGGRTDTQYF
>TRBV6-4|few|TRBD1|TRBJ1-2
TGTGCCAGCACCACATTCCGAGGGGGCAATGGCTACACCTTC
CASTTFRGGNGYTF
>TRBV7-9|-|-|TRBJ1-1
TGTGCCAGCAGCTTAGCTGCAAGCGGGGGCGCTGAAGCTTTCTTT
CASSLAASGGAEAFF
>TRBV15|-|-|TRBJ1-3
TGTGCCACCGGCTATGACAGGGGAAACACCATATATTTT
CATGYDRGNTIYF
>TRBV5-1|-|-|TRBJ1-1
TGCGCCAGCAGCCCGCTAGGGGGAGGGACCCCAGCTTTCTTT
CASSPLGGGTPAFF
>TRBV5-8|-|-|TRBJ2-1
TGTGCCAGCAGCCAGGAGGACGGCTACAATGAGCAGTTCTTC
CASSQEDGYNEQFF
>TRBV18|-|-|TRBJ1-1
TGTGCCAGCTCACGGGATGACAGAGCTGAAGCTTTCTTT
CASSRDDRAEAFF
>TRBV5-1|-|-|TRBJ2-3
TGCGCCAGCAGCTTCAGCGGCAGGCAATCCACAGATACGCAGTATTTT
CASSFSGRQSTDTQYF
>TRBV7-2|-|-|TRBJ1-2
TGTGCCAGCAGCTTCGCCGGGTCCGACTATGGCTACACCTTC
CASSFAGSDYGYTF
>TRBV5-4|-|TRBD2|TRBJ2-5
TGTGCCAGCAGCCCGACCGCGGGAGGCGGGGAGACCCAGTACTTC
CASSPTAGGGETQYF
>TRBV2|once|-|TRBJ1-1
TGTGCCAGCAGTGCTGTTGGAGCGGGGGCCATGAACACTGAAGCTTTCTTT
CASSAVGAGAMNTEAFF
>TRBV12-3/TRBV12-4|-|-|TRBJ1-2
TGTGCCAGCAGTTCAAACTATGGCTACACCTTC
CASSSNYGYTF
>TRBV7-2|-|TRBD1|TRBJ2-7
TGTGCCAGCAGCTTAGCCGGGACAGCGAGCTCCTACGAGCAGTACTTC
CASSLAGTASSYEQYF
>TRBV7-8|-|TRBD2|TRBJ2-5
TGTGCCAGCAGCTTCCCTAGCGGAACCCAAGAGACCCAGTACTTC
CASSFPSGTQETQYF
>TRBV6-1|-|TRBD2|TRBJ2-5
TGTGCCAGCAGTGAATGGGCTGCAGGACTAGAAGAGACCCAGTACTTC
CASSEWAAGLEETQYF
>TRBV6-2/TRBV6-3|-|-|TRBJ2-2
TGTGCCAGCAGCTCGGTACCCAGGGGTACCGGGGAGCTGTTTTTT
CASSSVPRGTGELFF
>TRBV10-3|-|-|TRBJ2-5
TGTGCCATCAGTTTTCTAGCCAAAGAGACCCAGTACTTC
CAISFLAKETQYF
>TRBV27|-|-|TRBJ1-2
TGTGCCAGCAGTTTAACAGGAATTAACTATGGCTACACCTTC
CASSLTGINYGYTF
>TRBV25-1|-|TRBD2|TRBJ2-3
TGTGCCAGCAGTGAAGCTAGACTAGCGGCTGATACGCAGTATTTT
CASSEARLAADTQYF
>TRBV29-1|-|TRBD1|TRBJ2-1
TGCAGCGTTGAAGATAGGACAGGGAGAGGAGGTGAGCAGTTCTTC
CSVEDRTGRGGEQFF
>TRBV6-5|-|TRBD1|TRBJ1-2
TGTGCCAGCACAGGACAGGGGGCGGATGGCTACACCTTC
CASTGQGADGYTF
>TRBV19|-|-|TRBJ1-1
TGTGCCAGTAGTATCCCCAGGGAATTGGACACTGAAGCTTTCTTT
CASSIPRELDTEAFF
>TRBV28|-|TRBD2|TRBJ2-5
TGTGCCAGCAGTCCAGGACTAGCGGGAGTAAAAGAGACCCAGTACTTC
CASSPGLAGVKETQYF
>TRBV2|-|-|TRBJ2-3
TGTGCCAGCAGTCCCGGGTGGTGGGCGGGTAGCACAGATACGCAGTATTTT
CASSPGWWAGSTDTQYF
>TRBV2|-|TRBD2|TRBJ2-1
TGTGCCAGCGGCGGACTAGCGGAGCAGTTCTTC
CASGGLAEQFF
>TRBV5-1|-|-|TRBJ1-2
TGCGCCAGCAGCTTGACCGGAAGGGGGAACTATGGCTACACCTTC
CASSLTGRGNYGYTF
>TRBV12-5|few|-|TRBJ1-1
TGTGCTAGTGGCACGGGACAAAGTGAAGCTTTCTTT
CASGTGQSEAFF
>TRBV6-5|once|-|TRBJ1-1
TGTGCCAGCAGTTACCTACAGGGCCCTGAAGCTTTCTTT
CASSYLQGPEAFF
>TRBV10-3|-|-|TRBJ1-1
TGTGCCATCACTGAGGGACTGATCGGGGTCAATGGCGCTGAAGCTTTCTTT
CAITEGLIGVNGAEAFF
>TRBV11-1|-|TRBD2|TRBJ2-1
TGTGCCAGCAGCTTCACTAGCGGGAGGGCCGGGGTCCAGCAGTTCTTC
CASSFTSGRAGVQQFF
>TRBV5-1|-|TRBD2|TRBJ2-1
TGCGCCAGCAGCCTTGGAGGACTAGCGGGTAACAATGAGCAGTTCTTC
CASSLGGLAGNNEQFF
>TRBV27|-|-|TRBJ1-5
TGTGCCACCGCAGGGACACCCTATCAGCCCCAGCATTTT
CATAGTPYQPQHF
>TRBV2|-|TRBD1|TRBJ1-1
TGTGCCAGCAGCTCTTTAGGGGGCGGGACTGAAGCTTTCTTT
CASSSLGGGTEAFF
>TRBV3-1/TRBV3-2|once|TRBD2|TRBJ2-7
TGTGCCAGCAGCCAGGGCGGGGGAAGGTCCTACGAGCAGTACTTC
CASSQGGGRSYEQYF
>TRBV11-1|-|-|TRBJ1-1
TGTGCCAGCAGCCGGGACAACTTGAACACTGAAGCTTTCTTT
CASSRDNLNTEAFF
>TRBV9|-|-|TRBJ1-1
TGTGCCAGCAGCCCTAATGACAGGAACACTGAAGCTTTCTTT
CASSPNDRNTEAFF
>TRBV2|-|TRBD2|TRBJ2-7
TGTGCCAGCTGTGGGACTAGCGGGGCCTACGAGCAGTACTTC
CASCGTSGAYEQYF
>TRBV2|-|-|TRBJ2-7
TGTGCCAGCAGACAGGGACGGGACGAGCAGTACTTC
CASRQGRDEQYF
>TRBV6-5|-|-|TRBJ2-3
TGTGCCAGCAGCCCAGGGGTCCCCACAGATACGCAGTATTTT
CASSPGVPTDTQYF
>TRBV3-1/TRBV3-2|-|-|TRBJ2-1
TGTGCCAGCAGCCAAGAGCGGGGATACAATGAGCAGTTCTTC
CASSQERGYNEQFF
>TRBV5-6|-|-|TRBJ2-5
TGTGCCAGCAGCTTTTCGGGGGGCGCGTGGGAGACCCAGTACTTC
CASSFSGGAWETQYF
>TRBV6-5|-|-|TRBJ2-1
TGTGCCAGCAGGGTCTCGTCGGCCTACAATGAGCAGTTCTTC
CASRVSSAYNEQFF
>TRBV9|-|-|TRBJ1-1
TGTGCCAGCAGCGTGTGGGGTGACAGCACTGAAGCTTTCTTT
CASSVWGDSTEAFF
>TRBV10-1|-|-|TRBJ1-6
TGCGCCAGCAGCGGCTCAAGCGGTTCACCCCTCCACTTT
CASSGSSGSPLHF
>TRBV5-6|once|-|TRBJ1-6
TGTGCCAGCAGCTTCCGGGATCCGAGTAATTCACCCCTCCACTTT
CASSFRDPSNSPLHF
>TRBV19|once|TRBD2|TRBJ2-2
TGTGCCAGTAGTCCGATTCTCGGACTAGCGGGGGGGCCGGGCACCGGGGAGCTGTTTTTT
CASSPILGLAGGPGTGELFF
>TRBV19|-|-|TRBJ1-1
TGTGCCAGTAGTATAGGTATCCCGAACACTGAAGCTTTCTTT
CASSIGIPNTEAFF
>TRBV27|-|TRBD2|TRBJ2-3
TGTGCCAGCAGTTTTTCTAGCGCGGGAGGAGATACGCAGTATTTT
CASSFSSAGGDTQYF
>TRBV19|-|-|TRBJ2-3
TGTGCCAGTAGTATTGGGGGACTGCTCACAGATACGCAGTATTTT
CASSIGGLLTDTQYF
>TRBV3-1/TRBV3-2|once|-|TRBJ1-2
TGTGCCAGCAGCCCGTTGTACAGGGCCTATGGCTACACCTTC
CASSPLYRAYGYTF
>TRBV6-2/TRBV6-3|-|-|TRBJ2-7
TGTGCCAGCAGTAACGGGGTGATTCCTCACGAGCAGTACTTC
CASSNGVIPHEQYF
>TRBV5-1|few|TRBD1|TRBJ2-1
TGCGCCAGCAGCCTGGGACAGGGGAACAATGAGCAGTTCTTC
CASSLGQGNNEQFF
>TRBV5-1|-|-|TRBJ2-7
TGCGCCAGCGGGCAGACAAATACCTACGAGCAGTACTTC
CASGQTNTYEQYF
>TRBV27|-|-|TRBJ1-3
TGTGCCAGCAGTTCCCTTGGACCCTCAGGGGTCGGAAACACCATATATTTT
CASSSLGPSGVGNTIYF